Presented here are 30 T cell receptor beta chains from one specimen sequenced in a study of OX40 agonist ivuxolimab in advanced cancers. Some clones are missing from TCRdb's copy, which holds only in-frame ones; the method was immunoSEQ multiplex PCR. The data hold 30,000 to 45,000 clones, with roughly 80% observed a single time. Sequencing was performed on CD4+ or CD8+ T cells sorted from blood, taken in a trial of the OX40 agonist ivuxolimab. The origin of the receptors is an adult with an advanced solid tumor such as melanoma, head and neck, liver or kidney cancer.

The chain links TRBV18 to TRBJ2-7, with 7 bases lining up with TRBD1. Per the germline V gene, CDR1 is KGHSH and CDR2 is LQKENI. After removal of 3 bases from V and 6 bases from J, the junction contained 2 bases not matched to a gene. The CDR3 runs 12 residues. The CDR3 here is CASSPGQREQYF. CDR3 DNA: TGTGCCAGCTCACCGGGACAGCGCGAGCAGTACTTC. Together with reference TRBV18 and TRBJ2-7, the CDR3 gives the full variable domain: NAGVMQNPRHLVRRRGQEARLRCSPMKGHSHVYWYRQLPEEGLKFMVYLQKENIIDESGMPKERFSAEFPKEGPSILRIQQVVRGDSAAYFCASSPGQREQYFGPGTRLTVT.

This chain links TRBV28 with TRBJ1-5; tentative D call: TRBD1 (5 bases). Germline lookup yields CDR1 MDHEN and CDR2 SYDVKM. The CDR3 is 15 amino acids. V gave up 6 bases and J gave up 3 bases, with 15 bases separating them. CDR3 sequence reads: CASSYSGTANQPQHF. Here the CDR3 DNA reads TGTGCCAGCAGCTACTCCGGGACCGCCAATCAGCCCCAGCATTTT.

This chain joins TRBV7-9 and TRBJ2-7; 10 bases fit TRBD1. Germline values: CDR1 SEHNR, CDR2 FQNEAQ (reference sequence). Trimming cost V 4 bases and J 6 bases; bases outside gene matches: 9. This CDR3 comprises 15 residues. CDR3 DNA sequence: TGTGCCAGCAGCTCACAAGGGACAGGGGTTGGCGAGCAGTACTTC. Protein sequence: CASSSQGTGVGEQYF.

V and J are TRBV10-3 and TRBJ2-1; 7 bases are a match to TRBD1. The CDR3 extends over 12 amino acids. The V gene's germline CDR1 is ENHRY and CDR2 SYGVKD. V was clipped by 4 bases and J by 10 bases; unmatched bases: 4. The CDR3 is CAISGDRTEQFF. In nucleotides, the CDR3 is TGTGCCATCAGTGGGGACAGAACCGAGCAGTTCTTC.

The rearrangement uses TRBV6-1 and TRBJ2-7, with D unclear. Between the trimmed V and J ends, which lost 1 base and 0 bases, there was a span of 10 bases. In germline, CDR1 is MNHNS, CDR2 SASEGT. This CDR3 is 15 amino acids long. The CDR3 loop is CASSEVWAVSYEQYF. DNA of the CDR3: TGTGCCAGCAGTGAAGTGTGGGCGGTCTCCTACGAGCAGTACTTC.

This chain uses TRBV18 with TRBJ2-7; no clear D. The CDR3 sequence is 13 residues long. V was clipped by 2 bases and J by 5 bases, with 10 bases between them. Germline CDR1 reads KGHSH; CDR2 reads LQKENI. This CDR3 reads CASSPTQANEQYF. The DNA of the CDR3 is TGTGCCAGCTCACCAACCCAGGCCAACGAGCAGTACTTC.

V gene TRBV7-9 combines with J gene TRBJ1-1; D is unresolved. This CDR3 is built from 12 residues. CDR1 is SEHNR, CDR2 FQNEAQ, per germline (reference sequence). The V end lost 5 bases, the J end lost 4 bases, and 8 bases lay between the germline ends. CDR3 sequence reads: CASSHEVTEAFF. CDR3 in DNA: TGTGCCAGCAGCCATGAAGTCACTGAAGCTTTCTTT.

The V call is TRBV19, the J call TRBJ2-1; 8 positions match TRBD2. After removal of 8 bases from V and 7 bases from J, the junction contained 13 bases not matched to a gene. The CDR3 is made up of 15 amino acids. Germline V gene sequence: CDR1 LNHDA, CDR2 SQIVND (reference sequence). The CDR3 sequence: CASASSGTSQNEQFF. CDR3 DNA: TGTGCCAGTGCTTCCTCCGGGACTAGTCAGAATGAGCAGTTCTTC.

The chain recombines TRBV23-1 with TRBJ1-1; 10 bases align to TRBD1. TRBV23-1 is placed among ORFs of uncertain function. The V gene end was trimmed by 3 bases and the J gene end by 4 bases; junction bases not matched to a gene: 5. CDR3 size: 15 residues. The CDR3 DNA sequence: TGCGCCAGCAGTCAGCCGGGACAGGGGCCCACTGAAGCTTTCTTT. Residues: CASSQPGQGPTEAFF.

The genes are TRBV27 and TRBJ2-7; 7 bases map to TRBD2. CDR1 and CDR2 (germline): MNHEY, SMNVEV (reference sequence). CDR3 length: 13 residues. Germline trimming cut 6 bases from V and 7 bases from J; bases unmatched to any gene: 9. The CDR3 is CASSGLGGGEQYF. DNA for the CDR3: TGTGCCAGCAGCGGACTTGGGGGGGGTGAGCAGTACTTC.

The rearrangement links TRBV7-9 to TRBJ1-5; D call uncertain. Trimming left V 1 base short and J 5 bases short, with 6 bases between. Germline-derived CDR1 and CDR2 are SEHNR and FQNEAQ (reference sequence). This CDR3 is built from 13 residues. CDR3 amino acids: CASSLESYQPQHF. The DNA of the CDR3 is TGTGCCAGCAGCTTAGAAAGTTATCAGCCCCAGCATTTT.

This clone was found once. The chain recombines TRBV28 with TRBJ1-2; the match to TRBD1 covers 10 bases. CDR1 is MDHEN, CDR2 SYDVKM, per germline. The CDR3 has 14 amino acids. The trim removed 6 bases at V and 8 bases at J, leaving 9 bases unmatched. As DNA, the CDR3 is TGTGCCAGCAGAGTTATGGGACAGGGGTACGGCTACACCTTC. Translated: CASRVMGQGYGYTF.

V gene TRBV28 combines with J gene TRBJ2-2; D unresolved. Germline CDR1 and CDR2: MDHEN and SYDVKM. The V end was cut by 6 bases, the J end by 2 bases, with 7 bases between. The CDR3 sequence is 13 residues long. The CDR3 DNA reads as TGTGCCAGCAGAACCCCAAACACCGGGGAGCTGTTTTTT. This sequence encodes CASRTPNTGELFF.

In its sample, this clone was seen a few times. The chain has TRBV7-5 and TRBJ1-2; the D call of TRBD1 is as the table states it, not checked on the DNA. TRBV7-5 corresponds to a pseudogene. The CDR3 sequence is 14 residues long. DNA of the CDR3: TGTGCCAGAAGCTACATGACAGGGACGGATGGCTACACCTTC. This gives the protein CARSYMTGTDGYTF.

The DNA for the CDR3 is TGTGCCAGTAGTATCACCAGGGTGAACACTGAAGCTTTCTTT. This codes for CASSITRVNTEAFF. This chain uses TRBV19 with TRBJ1-1; maybe TRBD1 (5 bases). Trimming took 3 bases from V and 0 from J, leaving 8 bases between them. The germline CDR1 and CDR2 sequences are LNHDA and SQIVND (reference sequence). The CDR3 totals 14 residues.

This clone has more than one count but fewer than ten. The chain recombines TRBV6-5 with TRBJ2-7; 11 bases match TRBD2. The CDR3 consists of 13 residues. The germline gives CDR1 MNHEY, CDR2 SVGAGI. The ends lost 5 bases at V and 6 bases at J; junction bases unmatched: 3. The CDR3 loop reads CASSRGTSGEQYF. CDR3 nucleotides: TGTGCCAGCAGTAGAGGGACTAGCGGCGAGCAGTACTTC.

The rearrangement links TRBV5-6 to TRBJ1-3; D ambiguous. The CDR3 contains 13 residues. V lost 0 bases and J 4 bases, leaving 5 bases between the germline ends. Germline V lookup: CDR1 SGHDT, CDR2 YYEEEE. The CDR3 spells CASSLDWGNTIYF. The CDR3 DNA reads as TGTGCCAGCAGCTTGGACTGGGGAAACACCATATATTTT.

This clone is medium-sized within its sample. The CDR3 sequence is CASSLGTGLSGNTIYF. The CDR3 coding sequence is TGTGCCAGCAGTTTGGGGACAGGCCTCTCTGGAAACACCATATATTTT. The gene calls are TRBV28 and TRBJ1-3; 8 bases are a match to TRBD1. The germline V gene has CDR1 MDHEN and CDR2 SYDVKM. The CDR3 is made up of 16 amino acids. With V trimmed by 3 bases and J by 0 bases, 4 bases remained unmatched. Together with reference TRBV28 and TRBJ1-3, the CDR3 gives the full variable domain: DVKVTQSSRYLVKRTGEKVFLECVQDMDHENMFWYRQDPGLGLRLIYFSYDVKMKEKGDIPEGYSVSREKKERFSLILESASTNQTSMYLCASSLGTGLSGNTIYFGEGSWLTVV.

The chain's CDR3 is CASSLSRTATGQQFF. CDR3 nucleotides: TGTGCCAGCAGCTTATCAAGGACCGCCACGGGGCAGCAGTTCTTC. The chain couples TRBV7-2 to TRBJ2-1; D may match TRBD1 or TRBD2 (5 bases each). The CDR3 covers 15 residues. Germline V gene data show CDR1 as SGHTA and CDR2 as FQGNSA. The V gene lost 2 bases and the J gene lost 11 bases, with 19 bases spanning the gap. The full variable domain, its missing parts supplied by reference TRBV7-2 and TRBJ2-1, is GAGVSQSPSNKVTEKGKDVELRCDPISGHTALYWYRQSLGQGLEFLIYFQGNSAPDKSGLPSDRFSAERTGGSVSTLTIQRTQQEDSAVYLCASSLSRTATGQQFFGPGTRLTVL.

This chain connects TRBV5-1 to TRBJ1-1, with a possible D match to TRBD1 (5 bases). V gave up 4 bases and J gave up 0 bases, with 13 bases separating them. Per the germline V gene, CDR1 is SGHRS and CDR2 is YFSETQ. The CDR3 is 15 amino acids. CDR3 nucleotides: TGCGCCAGCAGCGGAGGGGCCCCAATGAACACTGAAGCTTTCTTT. This codes for CASSGGAPMNTEAFF.

This clone was counted a single time. The rearrangement uses TRBV10-3 and TRBJ1-5, with TRBD1 matching 7 bases. V lost 6 bases to trimming and J lost 5 bases; unmatched junction nucleotides: 4. From germline, CDR1 is ENHRY and CDR2 SYGVKD. The CDR3 is 13 amino acids. CDR3 in amino acids: CAIREGADQPQHF. The CDR3 nucleotides read TGTGCCATCAGAGAGGGGGCAGATCAGCCCCAGCATTTT.

This rearrangement joins TRBV27 to TRBJ1-1, with D possibly TRBD1 on 5 matching bases. There are 15 residues in the CDR3. The V and J ends lost 5 bases and 1 base respectively, with 14 bases between them. Germline assignment: CDR1 MNHEY and CDR2 SMNVEV (reference sequence). The CDR3: CASSPPGPPNTEAFF. For the CDR3, the DNA is TGTGCCAGCAGTCCCCCGGGACCGCCGAACACTGAAGCTTTCTTT.

The V and J genes are TRBV13 and TRBJ1-1; no clear D. This CDR3 region has 11 residues. Trimming took off 3 bases at V and 7 bases at J, with 6 bases between the two ends. Germline V gene data show CDR1 as PRHDT and CDR2 as FYEKMQ (reference sequence). The CDR3 DNA reads TGTGCCAGCAGCTTTATTGTTGAAGCTTTCTTT. Amino acids: CASSFIVEAFF.

This clone turned up a few times. The rearrangement joins TRBV5-1 to TRBJ2-1; 8 positions agree with TRBD2. Germline V gives CDR1 SGHRS, CDR2 YFSETQ. The CDR3 extends over 14 amino acids. V was clipped by 3 bases and J by 8 bases; unmatched bases: 7. CDR3 amino acids: CASSSPTSVYEQFF. CDR3 DNA: TGCGCCAGCAGCTCCCCGACTAGCGTGTATGAGCAGTTCTTC.

The V call is TRBV2, the J call TRBJ2-1, with a tentative D call TRBD2 (5 bases). Trimming cost V 6 bases and J 4 bases, with 10 bases left between them. Germline CDR1 is SNHLY and CDR2 is FYNNEI. The CDR3 contains 13 residues. CDR3 in amino acids: CASRGLAYNEQFF. The CDR3 region has the DNA TGTGCCAGCAGAGGGCTAGCTTACAATGAGCAGTTCTTC.

The V gene is TRBV7-2, the J gene TRBJ2-7, with a tentative D call TRBD2 (5 bases). Germline CDR1 reads SGHTA; CDR2 reads FQGNSA. The germline V and J ends were trimmed by 1 base and 6 bases, with 16 bases remaining between them. There are 15 residues in the CDR3. The CDR3 sequence: CASSLDSSSLSEQYF. The CDR3 bases are TGTGCCAGCAGCTTAGACTCTAGCAGCCTCTCCGAGCAGTACTTC.

The chain employs TRBV27 and TRBJ1-2; D gene uncertain. Germline CDR1 reads MNHEY; CDR2 reads SMNVEV (reference sequence). There are 15 residues in the CDR3. With 0 bases removed from V and 8 bases from J, the gap between germline ends came to 16 bases. The CDR3 is CASSLSQGLLEGYTF. CDR3 sequence (DNA): TGTGCCAGCAGTTTATCGCAAGGGCTACTAGAAGGCTACACCTTC.

This clone came up a few times. The chain is built from TRBV6-4 and TRBJ1-1; D gene unclear. The CDR3 totals 13 residues. The V end was cut by 4 bases, the J end by 4 bases, with 10 bases between. CDR1 is MRHNA, CDR2 SNTAGT, per germline. In DNA, the CDR3 is TGTGCCAGCAGTGTGAGTTCCGGCACTGAAGCTTTCTTT. Translating it yields CASSVSSGTEAFF.

This chain links TRBV10-1 with TRBJ2-3; 7 nucleotides agree with TRBD1. Trimming cost V 10 bases and J 3 bases; bases outside gene matches: 7. Germline V gene data show CDR1 as WNHNN and CDR2 as SYGVQD (reference sequence). This CDR3 region has 13 residues. CDR3 residues: CATQTGSTDTQYF. The CDR3 DNA reads as TGCGCCACCCAGACAGGGTCGACAGATACGCAGTATTTT.

Here the CDR3 DNA reads TGTGCCAGCAGTGCCGAAACTGAAGCTTTCTTT. Its translation: CASSAETEAFF. The gene calls are TRBV6-5 and TRBJ1-1, with D hard to call. The CDR3 length is 11 residues. CDR1 is MNHEY and CDR2 is SVGAGI in the germline V gene. V was cut by 5 bases and J by 5 bases, with 6 bases left in between.